One sample yielded the 17 T cell receptor beta chains listed below, sequenced in a study of HIV-infected children after antiretroviral therapy interruption. Treatment defined: PENTA 11 planned treatment interruption arm or continuous ART arm. A 3' RACE protocol on RNA, with unique molecular identifiers, produced the TCR library. TCRdb reprocessed the 3' RACE reads with MiXCR, giving one entry per CDR3 protein. The sample lists 40,000 to 55,000 distinct CDR3 sequences; approximately 4% were seen once. The starting material was CD45RA+ CD4+ T cells from PBMCs, pooled from several time points, obtained from a donor given antiretroviral therapy, either interrupted or continuous. Noted subset: naive CD4+ CD45RA+ CD45RO- T cells. The source is a pool of human donors with HIV.

CDR3 in amino acids: CSAKNVRDGGYTF. The CDR3 DNA follows: TGCAGTGCTAAGAATGTCAGGGATGGGGGCTACACCTTC. The chain links TRBV20-1 to TRBJ1-2; D perhaps matches TRBD1 (5 bases). Germline V lookup: CDR1 DFQATT, CDR2 SNEGSKA (reference sequence). The germline V and J ends were trimmed by 4 bases and 8 bases, with 17 bases remaining between them. This CDR3 contains 13 residues.

This clonotype appeared many times. The chain uses TRBV30 and TRBJ1-2, with a weak D call TRBD1 (5 bases). The V end lost 2 bases, the J end lost 4 bases, and 8 bases lay between the germline ends. Per germline, CDR1 GTSNPN and CDR2 SVGIG (reference sequence). The CDR3 totals 12 residues. The CDR3 loop is CAWSPQGYGYTF. The CDR3 DNA is TGTGCCTGGAGTCCCCAGGGCTATGGCTACACCTTC.

This clonotype was detected ten times or more. The gene calls are TRBV7-2 and TRBJ1-6; D might be TRBD1 (6 bases). The CDR3 has 18 amino acids. Trimming removed 1 base at V and 1 base at J, with 14 bases between. The germline V gene has CDR1 SGHTA and CDR2 FQGNSA. CDR3: CASSLGRGIRSYNSPLHF. The CDR3 bases are TGTGCCAGCAGCTTAGGAAGGGGGATAAGGTCCTATAATTCACCCCTCCACTTT.

There are many counts of this clonotype. The chain links TRBV28 to TRBJ1-1, with D maybe TRBD1 (5 bases). Trimming stripped 6 bases from V and 4 bases from J, with 15 bases between. Germline CDR1 and CDR2: MDHEN and SYDVKM. The CDR3 is 14 amino acids. In DNA form, the CDR3 reads TGTGCCAGCAGCCTGGGGGGGGGTGGCACTGAAGCTTTCTTT. Protein: CASSLGGGGTEAFF. Combining the CDR3 with reference TRBV28 and TRBJ1-1 gives the whole variable domain DVKVTQSSRYLVKRTGEKVFLECVQDMDHENMFWYRQDPGLGLRLIYFSYDVKMKEKGDIPEGYSVSREKKERFSLILESASTNQTSMYLCASSLGGGGTEAFFGQGTRLTVV.

This clonotype was recorded many times. The rearrangement uses TRBV5-1 and TRBJ2-1; tentatively, D is TRBD1 (5 bases). Germline CDR1 SGHRS, CDR2 YFSETQ. V gave up 4 bases and J gave up 6 bases, with 11 bases separating them. This CDR3 region has 13 residues. As DNA, the CDR3 is TGCGCCAGCAGCCCCGGACAAGGCAATGAGCAGTTCTTC. Protein product: CASSPGQGNEQFF.

In this sample, this clonotype turned up many times. The chain recombines TRBV28 with TRBJ1-1; no clear D. The CDR3 has 10 amino acids. V was clipped by 7 bases and J by 8 bases, with 8 bases between them. Per the germline V gene, CDR1 is MDHEN and CDR2 is SYDVKM. The CDR3 DNA follows: TGTGCCAGCATGAGAGGCGAAGCTTTCTTT. It translates to CASMRGEAFF.

This clonotype was recorded many times. This chain connects TRBV28 to TRBJ2-2; D is possibly TRBD1 (6 bases). The germline CDR1 and CDR2 sequences are MDHEN and SYDVKM. Trimming cost V 7 bases and J 6 bases, with 12 bases left between them. This CDR3 has 13 amino acids. In nucleotides, the CDR3 is TGTGCCAGCAAAGGGGGTCGGGCCGGGGAGCTGTTTTTT. Protein sequence: CASKGGRAGELFF.

This clonotype was seen a handful of times. The rearrangement links TRBV10-3 to TRBJ1-6; D is possibly TRBD1 (5 bases). Looked up from germline, CDR1 is ENHRY and CDR2 is SYGVKD. The V end lost 6 bases, the J end lost 7 bases, and 16 bases lay between the germline ends. The CDR3 runs 15 residues. CDR3 DNA: TGTGCCATCAGGGGAATGGGGGACCCAAATTCACCCCTCCACTTT. It yields the protein CAIRGMGDPNSPLHF.

This clonotype was picked up many times. The rearrangement links TRBV10-3 to TRBJ2-3, with D hard to call. Per the germline V gene, CDR1 is ENHRY and CDR2 is SYGVKD. The V and J ends lost 6 bases and 1 base respectively, with 11 bases between them. CDR3 length: 14 amino acids. CDR3 sequence reads: CAISGIARTDTQYF. The DNA of the CDR3 is TGTGCCATCAGCGGTATCGCGCGCACAGATACGCAGTATTTT.

Of note for this clonotype: A read error may produce the germline difference seen at one junction end. The chain joins TRBV29-1 to TRBJ2-7, with TRBD2 identical over 8 bases. The CDR3 loop spans 17 amino acids. Germline values: CDR1 SQVTM, CDR2 ANQGSEA. CDR3 bases: TGCAGCGTTGCGGCCCAAAACTCTTTAGCGGGGTCCTTCGAGCAGTACTTC. It is translated as CSVAAQNSLAGSFEQYF.

This clonotype was picked up a small number of times. This sequence joins TRBV4-1 and TRBJ1-2, with D tentatively TRBD1 (6 bases). Germline CDR1 MGHRA, CDR2 YSYEKL. This CDR3 is built from 15 residues. Trimming shortened V by 0 bases and J by 2 bases, and 10 bases separated the two germline ends. The CDR3 loop reads CASSQEGGSNYGYTF. CDR3 in DNA: TGCGCCAGCAGCCAAGAGGGGGGCTCGAACTATGGCTACACCTTC.

This clonotype has at least ten counts. The genes are TRBV7-2 and TRBJ2-1; possibly TRBD2 for D (7 bases). Per the germline V gene, CDR1 is SGHTA and CDR2 is FQGNSA. This CDR3 is 12 amino acids long. Trimming took 5 bases from V and 14 from J, leaving 16 bases between them. CDR3 DNA: TGTGCCAGCAGCCCTAGCGGACAGAGGGAGTTCTTC. Translation: CASSPSGQREFF.

The chain has TRBV11-2 and TRBJ2-3, with 7 positions matching TRBD1. Unmatched junction bases numbered 4, after V lost 4 bases and J lost 0 bases. The CDR3 is 15 residues long. The germline CDR1 and CDR2 sequences are SGHAT and FQNNGV. The CDR3 is CASSWTGDSTDTQYF. CDR3 bases: TGTGCCAGCAGCTGGACAGGCGACAGCACAGATACGCAGTATTTT.

This clonotype was recorded a few times. The V gene is TRBV14, the J gene TRBJ2-7, with 10 bases aligning to TRBD1. Trimming took 3 bases from V and 0 from J; bases not matched to a gene: 2. The germline V gene has CDR1 SGHDN and CDR2 FVKESK. The CDR3 has 15 residues. CDR3 protein: CASSQGQGRSYEQYF. DNA for the CDR3: TGTGCCAGCAGCCAGGGACAGGGGCGCTCCTACGAGCAGTACTTC.

This chain uses TRBV11-2 with TRBJ2-3, with D uncertain. Trimming cost V 5 bases and J 2 bases, with 5 bases left between them. Germline V lookup: CDR1 SGHAT, CDR2 FQNNGV. The CDR3 covers 12 residues. The CDR3 sequence is CASSPITDTQYF. DNA of the CDR3: TGTGCCAGCAGCCCAATCACAGATACGCAGTATTTT.

This clonotype was detected many times. The chain uses TRBV25-1 and TRBJ2-7; a possible D gene is TRBD2 (6 bases). Germline V lookup: CDR1 MGHDK, CDR2 SYGVNS. The CDR3 loop spans 14 amino acids. Deletions cut 2 bases from V and 2 bases from J, with 10 bases between. CDR3 amino acids: CASSEGGNTYEQYF. The CDR3, as DNA: TGTGCCAGCAGTGAAGGGGGGAATACCTACGAGCAGTACTTC.

This clonotype came up many times. V usage is TRBV7-9 and J usage is TRBJ2-4; 10 positions match TRBD1. This CDR3 contains 18 residues. Germline V lookup: CDR1 SEHNR, CDR2 FQNEAQ (reference sequence). V shed 4 bases and J 0 bases; nucleotides not matched to a gene: 9. DNA of the CDR3: TGTGCCAGCAGCTCCGTGTACGGGACAGGGGTAGCCAAAAACATTCAGTACTTC. It codes for CASSSVYGTGVAKNIQYF.